The rows below give T cell receptor beta chains drawn from one sample of a study of radiation and T cells in renal cell carcinoma. Sequencing used immunoSEQ multiplex PCR; TCRdb keeps in-frame clones, though not all of them. Among 140,000 to 150,000 clones listed, less than 90% were seen once. The material sequenced was blood, taken from a patient whose treatment included radiotherapy and nephrectomy. The receptor source for this set is a woman in her 70s with renal cell carcinoma. CDR3s include the opening cysteine and the closing phenylalanine or tryptophan. The D gene is left open where the match is weak. Rows may omit the clone size; those that give it use once, few, many or a size class.

abundance	d_gene	j_gene	v_gene	CDR3aa	CDR3nt
.	TRBD2	TRBJ2-1	TRBV7-2	CASSKRGGLNNEQFF	TGTGCCAGCAGCAAGCGGGGGGGTTTGAACAATGAGCAGTTCTTC
.	.	TRBJ1-5	TRBV5-1	CASSLEGMANQPQHF	TGCGCCAGCAGCTTGGAAGGAATGGCCAATCAGCCCCAGCATTTT
.	TRBD1	TRBJ2-1	TRBV7-9	CASSWLGTGSSNEQFF	TGTGCCAGCAGCTGGCTTGGGACAGGGTCTAGCAATGAGCAGTTCTTC
few	TRBD1	TRBJ2-6	TRBV29-1	CSVATGGTGANVLTF	TGCAGCGTGGCTACAGGGGGAACTGGGGCCAACGTCCTGACTTTC
.	.	TRBJ2-7	TRBV7-8	CASSFGANYDEQYF	TGTGCCAGCAGCTTCGGGGCTAACTACGACGAGCAGTACTTC
.	TRBD1	TRBJ2-3	TRBV10-3	CAISDPNRGIADTQYF	TGTGCCATCAGTGATCCAAACAGGGGCATTGCTGATACGCAGTATTTT
.	.	TRBJ1-2	TRBV6-5	CASSYSPTGLSYGYTF	TGTGCCAGCAGTTACTCGCCGACAGGCCTTAGCTATGGCTACACCTTC
.	.	TRBJ1-2	TRBV5-1	CATAPSAGSYGYTF	TGCGCCACCGCCCCATCGGCAGGGTCCTATGGCTACACCTTC
.	.	TRBJ1-1	TRBV5-7	CASSGIWSNTEAFF	TGTGCCAGCAGCGGGATATGGTCAAACACTGAAGCTTTCTTT
.	.	TRBJ1-1	TRBV19	CASSARERQVNTEAFF	TGTGCCAGTAGTGCCCGTGAGCGTCAGGTGAACACTGAAGCTTTCTTT
.	TRBD2	TRBJ2-7	TRBV19	CATRTSGSYEQYF	TGTGCCACCCGGACTAGCGGGTCCTACGAGCAGTACTTC
.	.	TRBJ1-3	TRBV5-1	CASSLGSDPSGNTIYF	TGCGCCAGCAGCTTGGGGTCAGACCCCTCTGGAAACACCATATATTTT
.	TRBD1	TRBJ2-3	TRBV19	CASSLQGVTDTQYF	TGTGCCAGTAGTCTACAGGGGGTCACAGATACGCAGTATTTT
.	TRBD2	TRBJ2-2	TRBV7-9	CASSLAQSGAGTGELFF	TGTGCCAGCAGCTTAGCTCAGAGCGGGGCCGGGACCGGGGAGCTGTTTTTT
.	.	TRBJ1-1	TRBV9	CASSVVAANTEAFF	TGTGCCAGCAGCGTAGTGGCAGCGAACACTGAAGCTTTCTTT
.	.	TRBJ2-7	TRBV18	CASSRGQAYEQYF	TGTGCCAGCTCACGAGGACAAGCCTACGAGCAGTACTTC
.	TRBD1	TRBJ1-4	TRBV4-2	CASSQEWDRGLEKLFF	TGTGCCAGCAGCCAAGAATGGGACAGGGGGCTTGAAAAACTGTTTTTT
few	.	TRBJ1-1	TRBV11-3	CASSLGLVEAFF	TGTGCCAGCAGCTTGGGACTGGTTGAAGCTTTCTTT
.	TRBD2	TRBJ2-7	TRBV7-2	CASSWRASGGAGYEQYF	TGTGCCAGCAGCTGGAGGGCTAGCGGGGGGGCCGGGTACGAGCAGTACTTC
.	.	TRBJ1-1	TRBV28	CASSLRGIEAFF	TGTGCCAGCAGTTTGAGGGGTATCGAAGCTTTCTTT
.	.	TRBJ1-2	TRBV19	CASSISPLLANYGYTF	TGTGCCAGTAGTATATCTCCATTATTAGCTAACTATGGCTACACCTTC
.	.	TRBJ2-5	TRBV2	CASLRDTQETQYF	TGTGCCAGCCTCCGGGACACCCAAGAGACCCAGTACTTC
.	.	TRBJ1-2	TRBV7-9	CASSSGPSGGGSYGYTF	TGTGCCAGCAGCTCGGGACCTAGTGGTGGAGGTAGCTATGGCTACACCTTC
.	TRBD1	TRBJ1-6	TRBV9	CASSATGVGNSPLHF	TGTGCCAGCAGCGCCACAGGGGTAGGTAATTCACCCCTCCACTTT
.	.	TRBJ1-5	TRBV4-3	CASSQDKGGGQPQHF	TGCGCCAGCAGCCAAGATAAGGGAGGGGGTCAGCCCCAGCATTTT
once	.	TRBJ2-5	TRBV6-5	CASRFMRQETQYF	TGTGCCAGCCGTTTTATGCGTCAAGAGACCCAGTACTTC
.	.	TRBJ1-4	TRBV7-2	CASSLSLFNEKLFF	TGTGCCAGCAGCCTGAGCCTCTTTAATGAAAAACTGTTTTTT
.	.	TRBJ2-1	TRBV5-4	CASSSGLLYNEQFF	TGTGCCAGCAGCTCAGGACTACTCTACAATGAGCAGTTCTTC
.	TRBD1	TRBJ2-5	TRBV7-6	CASSKDIRTGGKTQYF	TGTGCCAGCAGCAAAGATATACGGACAGGGGGGAAGACCCAGTACTTC
.	.	TRBJ2-7	TRBV25-1	CASSESVRGGSEQYF	TGTGCCAGCAGTGAATCGGTGAGGGGAGGAAGCGAGCAGTACTTC
few	TRBD2	TRBJ2-3	TRBV4-2	CASSPEGSGGARTDTQYF	TGTGCCAGCAGCCCGGAAGGGAGCGGGGGGGCGAGGACAGATACGCAGTATTTT
.	.	TRBJ1-2	TRBV5-1	CASSLGNSFQSNYGYTF	TGCGCCAGCAGCTTGGGTAATTCCTTCCAATCTAACTATGGCTACACCTTC
.	.	TRBJ1-1	TRBV7-8	CASSLLHTEAFF	TGTGCCAGCAGCTTACTCCACACTGAAGCTTTCTTT
.	.	TRBJ2-3	TRBV10-3	CAISPGPGTDTQYF	TGTGCCATCAGCCCGGGGCCCGGCACAGATACGCAGTATTTT
.	.	TRBJ1-3	TRBV7-2	CASSWKALYSGNTIYF	TGTGCCAGCAGCTGGAAAGCCCTTTACTCTGGAAACACCATATATTTT
.	.	TRBJ2-2	TRBV6-6	CASSYGRGRHAGELFF	TGTGCCAGCAGTTACGGCCGGGGGCGACATGCCGGGGAGCTGTTTTTT
.	.	TRBJ1-1	TRBV4-2	CASSHGRGGLRDTEAFF	TGTGCCAGCAGCCATGGGCGGGGGGGGCTTCGGGACACTGAAGCTTTCTTT
.	.	TRBJ1-6	TRBV5-4	CASSLVGATNSPLHF	TGTGCCAGCAGCTTGGTCGGGGCGACGAATTCACCCCTCCACTTT
.	.	TRBJ2-3	TRBV11-1	CASSSPGDTQYF	TGTGCCAGCAGCTCTCCGGGGGATACGCAGTATTTT
once	TRBD1	TRBJ1-3	TRBV5-1	CASSLGGQAAGNTIYF	TGCGCCAGCAGCTTGGGGGGACAGGCGGCTGGAAACACCATATATTTT
.	.	TRBJ1-1	TRBV6-1	CASRWDTHTEAFF	TGTGCCAGCAGGTGGGACACCCACACTGAAGCTTTCTTT
once	.	TRBJ1-3	TRBV2	CASSSVGGWTSGNTIYF	TGTGCCAGCAGCTCAGTTGGGGGGTGGACGTCTGGAAACACCATATATTTT
.	TRBD1	TRBJ1-1	TRBV6-1	CASRDSQGTYTEAFF	TGTGCCAGCAGGGACTCACAGGGGACTTACACTGAAGCTTTCTTT
once	TRBD1	TRBJ2-3	TRBV14	CASSQPGGSTDTQYF	TGTGCCAGCAGCCAACCAGGGGGAAGCACAGATACGCAGTATTTT
.	TRBD2	TRBJ2-7	TRBV19	CASSISSGGAYEQYF	TGTGCCAGTAGTATTTCGAGCGGGGGGGCCTACGAGCAGTACTTC
once	.	TRBJ2-7	TRBV7-2	CASRVAVGGYEQYF	TGTGCCAGCAGAGTCGCGGTAGGAGGCTACGAGCAGTACTTC
.	TRBD1	TRBJ2-2	TRBV4-2	CASSRLLPGQGARDTGELFF	TGTGCCAGCAGCCGACTCTTACCGGGACAGGGGGCGAGGGACACCGGGGAGCTGTTTTTT